This T cell receptor beta chain emerged from a study of CD8 T cells in ankylosing spondylitis (TCRdb year 2017). Concerning the study at large: The study profiled T cell receptor beta repertoires in healthy donors and ankylosing spondylitis patients to find disease-linked TCR variants. The full study cohort comprised approximately 23 ankylosing spondylitis patients and some 110 healthy donors. Peripheral blood samples were taken, and synovial fluid was additionally collected from ankylosing spondylitis patients. Results and caveats for the whole study, not just this receptor: Some TCR beta motif variants had previously been reported in synovial fluid and blood of reactive arthritis patients, which suggested common disease-initiation mechanisms. The disease-linked clones had a CD8+ phenotype and were found at relatively low frequencies in peripheral blood. Blood from ankylosing spondylitis patients appeared to be characterized by a TCR beta motif composed of 7 to 9 highly homologous amino acid variants. Significant enrichment of the disease-linked clones was reported in matched synovial fluid samples from ankylosing spondylitis patients.

Details on this clonotype: Its antigen target is currently unknown. One base away there is no much larger clone; base qualities are not given.

Sequencing was performed on an Illumina HiSeq 2500. TCR beta libraries were prepared by quantitative 5'-RACE with molecular barcodes. In the source study's methods: Disease-linked TCR variants were identified with a new computational method built on a probabilistic model of VDJ rearrangement. The public reads were run again by TCRdb, first through fastp at Q25 and then through MiXCR, and only productive beta chains were kept. CDR3 protein duplicates are merged, each entry listing the most common genes and DNA. The V and J calls and clone size come from TCRdb's table, not from the authors' own analysis. This sample holds around 230,000 distinct CDR3 sequences; about 9.1% were observed only once. The ten largest account for 6.5% to 7% of the sample. Including cysteine and phenylalanine, the CDR3 has 19 amino acids. The DNA shown is the 57-base CDR3, in frame from base 1. The trim is 10 bases for V and 0 bases for J, with a gap of 25 bases between the germline ends.

Material for sequencing was blood, either unsorted or a sorted T cell fraction (not recorded which). The chain is made from TRBV12-3 or TRBV12-4 and TRBJ2-6; the D gene lacks a confident call. The source is a male donor with ankylosing spondylitis or in good health (not recorded which). CDR3 region: CAICLYPVRGSSGANVLTF. The DNA sequence is given as TGTGCCATCTGTTTATATCCAGTCCGAGGCAGCTCTGGGGCCAACGTCCTGACTTTC.